A single sample is the source of the 20 T cell receptor beta chains below, sequenced in a study of cytomegalovirus exposure and HLA in healthy donors. Use of 60 Vbeta and 13 Jbeta primers characterized the PCR. Libraries were prepared by immunoSEQ multiplex PCR; TCRdb keeps only in-frame clonotypes and omits some of them. The data contain about 120,000 clones, 79% of them singletons. Sequencing was done on a sample of PBMCs. These receptors were collected from a young man in good health and CMV-seropositive.

The chain carries TRBV7-8 and TRBJ1-1; 8 nucleotides align to TRBD1. CDR1 and CDR2 (germline): SGHVS, FQNEAQ. The CDR3 is 14 residues long. J lost 5 bases, V lost 3 bases, and 5 bases had no gene match. In DNA form, the CDR3 reads TGTGCCAGCAGCTTTCTTACAGGGGGGACTGAAGCTTTCTTT. Translated, it gives CASSFLTGGTEAFF.

This chain uses TRBV7-9 with TRBJ2-1; D unclear. V was clipped by 0 bases and J by 0 bases, with 9 bases between them. The germline V gene encodes CDR1 SEHNR and CDR2 FQNEAQ (reference sequence). This CDR3 region has 16 residues. CDR3 in DNA: TGTGCCAGCAGCTTAGCCTTGGCAGGCTCCTACAATGAGCAGTTCTTC. Residues: CASSLALAGSYNEQFF.

This rearrangement joins TRBV4-1 to TRBJ2-1, with a weak D call TRBD2 (5 bases). V shed 0 bases and J shed 10 bases, with 13 bases lying between them. Germline CDR1 reads MGHRA; CDR2 reads YSYEKL. This CDR3 has 14 amino acids. For the CDR3, the DNA is TGCGCCAGCAGCCAAGATCCACGGGGAAGGGAGCAGTTCTTC. Protein: CASSQDPRGREQFF.

V gene TRBV14 combines with J gene TRBJ1-6, with 9 bases aligning to TRBD1. Trimming took 6 bases from V and 2 from J; bases not matched to a gene: 5. The germline CDR1 and CDR2 sequences are SGHDN and FVKESK. The CDR3 has 16 residues. The DNA of the CDR3 is TGTGCCAGCAGTTGGACAGGGGCCGCCTATAATTCACCCCTCCACTTT. It is translated as CASSWTGAAYNSPLHF.

This clone appeared a single time. The rearrangement uses TRBV11-2 and TRBJ2-7; D perhaps matches TRBD2 (6 bases). This CDR3 region has 13 residues. Germline V lookup: CDR1 SGHAT, CDR2 FQNNGV. V was clipped by 4 bases and J by 6 bases, with 13 bases between them. CDR3 sequence: CASSSQEGGEQYF. For the CDR3, the DNA is TGTGCCAGCAGCTCCCAGGAGGGAGGCGAGCAGTACTTC.

The rearrangement links TRBV5-6 to TRBJ2-7; a possible D gene is TRBD1 (6 bases). V lost 3 bases and J lost 6, with 19 bases in between. Germline CDR1 SGHDT, CDR2 YYEEEE. The CDR3 length is 15 residues. Written as DNA, the CDR3 is TGTGCCAGCAGCTGGGGCAGGGGCGAGGTACGCGAGCAGTACTTC. It yields the protein CASSWGRGEVREQYF.

The V gene is TRBV30, the J gene TRBJ2-4, with a possible D match to TRBD2 (6 bases). This CDR3 has 12 residues. CDR1 is GTSNPN, CDR2 SVGIG, per germline (reference sequence). Between the trimmed V and J ends, which lost 0 bases and 12 bases, there was a span of 12 bases. The CDR3 loop reads CAWSVLADSQYF. In DNA, the CDR3 is TGTGCCTGGAGTGTACTAGCAGACAGTCAGTACTTC. Full variable domain (missing parts from reference TRBV30 and TRBJ2-4): SQTIHQWPATLVQPVGSPLSLECTVEGTSNPNLYWYRQAAGRGLQLLFYSVGIGQISSEVPQNLSASRPQDRQFILSSKKLLLSDSGFYLCAWSVLADSQYFGAGTRLSVL.

The rearrangement links TRBV18 to TRBJ2-1; 9 nucleotides match TRBD1. CDR1 KGHSH and CDR2 LQKENI come from the germline V gene. CDR3 size: 16 residues. The ends lost 4 bases at V and 4 bases at J; junction bases unmatched: 8. CDR3 nucleotide sequence: TGTGCCAGCTCACTGGGACAGGGTAGTGGATACAATGAGCAGTTCTTC. This gives the protein CASSLGQGSGYNEQFF.

The chain uses TRBV4-3 and TRBJ1-2; possibly TRBD1 for D (6 bases). Germline-derived CDR1 and CDR2 are LGHNA and YSLEER. This CDR3 contains 13 residues. The V gene lost 1 base and the J gene lost 8 bases, with 11 bases spanning the gap. The CDR3 reads CASSQAGVTGYTF. The CDR3 DNA sequence: TGCGCCAGCAGCCAAGCAGGGGTGACGGGCTACACCTTC.

The chain links TRBV28 to TRBJ2-1; D is unresolved. The CDR3 is made up of 14 amino acids. V was pared by 2 bases and J by 10 bases, with 15 bases between. The germline V gene has CDR1 MDHEN and CDR2 SYDVKM. The CDR3 region has the DNA TGTGCCAGCAGTTTAAGGCAGGTCGGCGAAGAGCAGTTCTTC. It is translated as CASSLRQVGEEQFF.

The chain is built from TRBV6-1 and TRBJ2-7, with TRBD1 matching over 9 bases. The J segment lost 3 bases and the V segment lost 6 bases, leaving 6 bases of the junction unmatched. CDR3 length: 14 amino acids. CDR1 MNHNS and CDR2 SASEGT come from the germline V gene. The CDR3 region has the DNA TGTGCCAGCAGCGTAACAGGGGGCGGCTACGAGCAGTACTTC. Protein sequence: CASSVTGGGYEQYF.

V and J are TRBV27 and TRBJ2-5; weak D call: TRBD1 (6 bases). This CDR3 is 14 amino acids long. Germline V gene lookup returns CDR1 MNHEY and CDR2 SMNVEV (reference sequence). V was clipped by 2 bases and J by 4 bases, with 11 bases between them. CDR3 nucleotide sequence: TGTGCCAGCAGTTTAAACAGGGCTGTAGAGACCCAGTACTTC. Its translation is CASSLNRAVETQYF.

This clone was detected a few times. The genes are TRBV4-3 and TRBJ1-6; D not certain. V was cut by 0 bases and J by 8 bases, with 17 bases left in between. Per the germline V gene, CDR1 is LGHNA and CDR2 is YSLEER. The CDR3 loop spans 17 amino acids. The CDR3 nucleotides read TGCGCCAGCAGCCAAGATGGTCAGGTCGTTAACGATTCACCCCTCCACTTT. Translation: CASSQDGQVVNDSPLHF.

The V call is TRBV5-4, the J call TRBJ2-1; D is undetermined. CDR3 length: 14 amino acids. Per the germline V gene, CDR1 is SGHNT and CDR2 is YYREEE (reference sequence). Between the trimmed V and J ends, which lost 4 bases and 8 bases, there was a span of 16 bases. The CDR3 is CASSAAGLRDEQFF. As DNA, the CDR3 is TGTGCCAGCAGCGCTGCCGGGTTGCGTGATGAGCAGTTCTTC.

This CDR3 reads CASSQDGPFLAGYNEQFF. The CDR3 DNA is TGCGCCAGCAGCCAAGATGGCCCGTTTCTAGCGGGGTACAATGAGCAGTTCTTC. The chain has TRBV4-3 and TRBJ2-1; 9 bases line up with TRBD2. Unmatched junction bases numbered 10, after V lost 0 bases and J lost 4 bases. CDR1 and CDR2 from the germline V gene are LGHNA and YSLEER. This CDR3 contains 18 residues.

This clone was observed a few times. J is TRBJ1-2 and V is TRBV5-1; D possibly corresponds to TRBD1 (5 bases). The germline CDR1 and CDR2 sequences are SGHRS and YFSETQ. V shed 4 bases and J shed 0 bases, with 16 bases lying between them. The CDR3 contains 16 residues. This CDR3 is CASSRLGGITNYGYTF. The CDR3, as DNA: TGCGCCAGCAGCCGACTCGGGGGTATCACTAACTATGGCTACACCTTC.

This chain uses TRBV5-6 with TRBJ2-5; 8 bases align to TRBD2. Germline trimming cut 2 bases from V and 11 bases from J; bases unmatched to any gene: 11. Germline V gives CDR1 SGHDT, CDR2 YYEEEE. CDR3 length equals 14 residues. In nucleotides, the CDR3 is TGTGCCAGCAGCTTACGGGGGGGCTCCTGGGAGCAGTACTTC. It codes for CASSLRGGSWEQYF.

The rearrangement links TRBV9 to TRBJ2-3; TRBD2 matches 12 bases. The V segment lost 3 bases and the J segment 6 bases; nucleotides outside the gene matches: 11. There are 17 residues in the CDR3. CDR1 is SGDLS and CDR2 is YYNGEE in the germline V gene. CDR3: CASSAKSSGGAPDTQYF. CDR3 DNA: TGTGCCAGCAGCGCGAAGTCTAGCGGGGGGGCCCCGGATACGCAGTATTTT.

This sequence joins TRBV7-9 and TRBJ2-1, with a weak D call TRBD2 (5 bases). The ends were cut back, 3 bases at V and 8 bases at J, with 11 bases in the middle. The CDR3 runs to 13 residues. Germline V CDR1 and CDR2: SEHNR, FQNEAQ (reference sequence). The CDR3 coding sequence is TGTGCCAGCAGCTTTAGCGAGGCTTATGAGCAGTTCTTC. Protein sequence: CASSFSEAYEQFF.

V is TRBV19 and J is TRBJ2-7; 9 bases agree with TRBD1. With 5 bases clipped from V and 3 bases from J, the junction kept 2 bases outside the gene matches. The length of the CDR3 is 13 residues. The germline gives CDR1 LNHDA, CDR2 SQIVND (reference sequence). CDR3 in DNA: TGTGCCAGTAGTTCGACAGGGGGCTACGAGCAGTACTTC. Its translation is CASSSTGGYEQYF.